The source of this TCR beta chain is a study of CD8 T cells in ankylosing spondylitis. Study-wide findings and caveats: Fewer than 10 highly homologous variants made up a TCR beta motif that seemed to typify ankylosing spondylitis blood.

About this clonotype: Its antigen is as yet unknown.

Per the germline V gene, CDR1 is SGHNT and CDR2 is YENEEA. Trimming took off 5 bases at V and 7 bases at J, with 18 bases between the two ends. The CDR3 is 15 residues long. A single record per CDR3 protein comes from TCRdb applying MiXCR to the 5' RACE reads. Found here are about 400,000 distinct CDR3 sequences, around 22% of them singletons; the top ten hold 15% to 20%. The chain joins TRBV11-3 to TRBJ2-1; maybe TRBD1 (6 bases). Material: blood, either unsorted or a sorted T cell fraction (not recorded which). This clonotype originated in a male donor with ankylosing spondylitis. The CDR3 spells CASSPTGTRSNEQFF. In DNA form, the CDR3 reads TGTGCCAGCAGCCCTACCGGGACACGGAGTAATGAGCAGTTCTTC.